These 26 T cell receptor beta chains were sequenced from one sample in a study of control samples from healthy donors and cancer patients. Data came from immunoSEQ multiplex PCR; TCRdb stores just in-frame clones and leaves some out. The table shows some 120,000 clones, with more than 70% occurring only once. The sample comprised blood. The source of these receptors is a woman in her 70s in good health.

This clone has ten or more counts. The gene calls are TRBV7-6 and TRBJ2-1; 11 nucleotides line up with TRBD2. The germline gives CDR1 SGHVS, CDR2 FNYEAQ. V trimming: 4 bases; J trimming: 2 bases; junction bases outside the gene matches: 1. The CDR3 has 15 amino acids. This CDR3 is CASSSGLAAYNEQFF. In nucleotides, the CDR3 is TGTGCCAGCAGCTCGGGACTAGCGGCCTACAATGAGCAGTTCTTC.

Only one count was recorded for this clone. The chain employs TRBV5-1 and TRBJ2-2; tentative D call: TRBD1 (6 bases). Germline values: CDR1 SGHRS, CDR2 YFSETQ. V gave up 1 base and J gave up 3 bases, with 10 bases separating them. CDR3 length: 15 residues. This chain's CDR3 is CASSLWDTDTGELFF. The CDR3 nucleotides read TGCGCCAGCAGCTTGTGGGACACGGACACCGGGGAGCTGTTTTTT.

This clone was observed once. The gene calls are TRBV6-5 and TRBJ2-3; D assignment may be TRBD1 or TRBD2 (5 bases each). Between the trimmed V and J ends, which lost 2 bases and 4 bases, there was a span of 13 bases. Looked up from germline, CDR1 is MNHEY and CDR2 is SVGAGI. This CDR3 has 15 residues. CDR3 in amino acids: CASSYRLARADTQYF. CDR3 DNA sequence: TGTGCCAGCAGTTACCGGCTAGCCAGGGCAGATACGCAGTATTTT.

This rearrangement joins TRBV11-2 to TRBJ1-6; D is undetermined. Germline assignment: CDR1 SGHAT and CDR2 FQNNGV. V lost 3 bases to trimming and J lost 9 bases, with 15 bases between them. The CDR3 totals 15 residues. The CDR3 DNA sequence: TGTGCCAGCAGCTTCGACGGGAGCCTGGGTTCACCCCTCCACTTT. It is translated as CASSFDGSLGSPLHF.

This rearrangement joins TRBV18 to TRBJ1-3; weak D call: TRBD1 (5 bases). Germline CDR1 is KGHSH and CDR2 is LQKENI. CDR3 length: 15 amino acids. The V end was cut by 2 bases, the J end by 0 bases, with 8 bases between. CDR3 bases: TGTGCCAGCTCACCAGGGGCCCACTCTGGAAACACCATATATTTT. Protein sequence: CASSPGAHSGNTIYF.

CDR3 in DNA: TGTGCCAGTAGGGCCGGGACAGGGGTCTCAGATGGCTACACCTTC. Residues: CASRAGTGVSDGYTF. The V call is TRBV19, the J call TRBJ1-2; 10 nucleotides line up with TRBD1. The CDR3 totals 15 residues. Germline V lookup: CDR1 LNHDA, CDR2 SQIVND (reference sequence). V gave up 6 bases and J gave up 6 bases; unmatched junction bases: 10. The whole variable domain, filled in from reference TRBV19 and TRBJ1-2, reads DGGITQSPKYLFRKEGQNVTLSCEQNLNHDAMYWYRQDPGQGLRLIYYSQIVNDFQKGDIAEGYSVSREKKESFPLTVTSAQKNPTAFYLCASRAGTGVSDGYTFGSGTRLTVV.

The chain carries TRBV24-1 and TRBJ2-3; TRBD1 aligns across 9 bases. CDR1 and CDR2 (germline): KGHDR, SFDVKD. This CDR3 is built from 17 residues. The ends lost 4 bases at V and 4 bases at J; junction bases unmatched: 11. The CDR3 reads CATSEAFLTGGADTQYF. CDR3 nucleotides: TGTGCCACCAGTGAGGCCTTCTTGACAGGGGGTGCAGATACGCAGTATTTT.

The rearrangement links TRBV11-3 to TRBJ2-7; D might be TRBD1 (6 bases). In germline, CDR1 is SGHNT, CDR2 YENEEA. V lost 5 bases and J 7 bases, leaving 12 bases between the germline ends. There are 12 residues in the CDR3. The CDR3 bases are TGTGCCAGCAGCCACAGGGTGGGGGAGCAGTACTTC. Residues: CASSHRVGEQYF.

The CDR3 sequence is CASSYSRTAHGYTF. Written as DNA, the CDR3 is TGTGCCAGCAGTTACTCGAGGACAGCCCATGGCTACACCTTC. The gene calls are TRBV6-6 and TRBJ1-2; a possible D gene is TRBD1 (6 bases). Germline V gene sequence: CDR1 MNHNY, CDR2 SVGAGI (reference sequence). V was trimmed by 0 bases and J by 6 bases, leaving 11 bases between them. The CDR3 covers 14 residues.

This clone was observed a single time. The chain has TRBV11-2 and TRBJ1-2; unclear D gene. This CDR3 spans 13 amino acids. Germline CDR1 is SGHAT and CDR2 is FQNNGV. The V end was cut by 5 bases, the J end by 2 bases, with 9 bases between. As DNA, the CDR3 is TGTGCCAGCAGCATTGACACCAACTATGGCTACACCTTC. Translated: CASSIDTNYGYTF. Full variable domain (rest looked up from reference TRBV11-2 and TRBJ1-2): EAGVAQSPRYKIIEKRQSVAFWCNPISGHATLYWYQQILGQGPKLLIQFQNNGVVDDSQLPKDRFSAERLKGVDSTLKIQPAKLEDSAVYLCASSIDTNYGYTFGSGTRLTVV.

The chain employs TRBV7-2 and TRBJ1-3; D may be TRBD1 (5 bases). Trimming removed 1 base at V and 1 base at J, with 8 bases between. Germline CDR1 is SGHTA and CDR2 is FQGNSA. This CDR3 spans 15 amino acids. CDR3 bases: TGTGCCAGCAGCTTAGTCGGGGGATCTGGAAACACCATATATTTT. Encoded protein: CASSLVGGSGNTIYF.

Within the sample, this clone is large. V is TRBV13 and J is TRBJ1-3; a possible D gene is TRBD1 (5 bases). V was shortened by 4 bases and J by 4 bases, with 11 bases between the two germline ends. CDR1 and CDR2 (germline): PRHDT, FYEKMQ (reference sequence). This CDR3 is built from 14 residues. CDR3 amino acids: CASSSEGLGNTIYF. CDR3 sequence (DNA): TGTGCCAGCAGCTCAGAGGGGCTAGGAAACACCATATATTTT.

The chain links TRBV7-9 to TRBJ1-5, with D perhaps TRBD1 (6 bases). In germline, CDR1 is SEHNR, CDR2 FQNEAQ (reference sequence). Between the trimmed V and J ends, which lost 2 bases and 0 bases, there was a span of 8 bases. This CDR3 region has 15 residues. CDR3 region: CASSLSGDSNQPQHF. CDR3 DNA sequence: TGTGCCAGCAGCTTATCAGGGGATAGCAATCAGCCCCAGCATTTT.

This chain joins TRBV5-1 and TRBJ1-5, with TRBD1 as a possible D gene (5 bases). The V and J ends lost 4 bases and 0 bases respectively, with 11 bases between them. The CDR3 covers 15 residues. Germline CDR1 and CDR2: SGHRS and YFSETQ. The CDR3 loop is CASSPRGGSNQPQHF. The CDR3 DNA follows: TGCGCCAGCAGCCCCCGGGGGGGTAGCAATCAGCCCCAGCATTTT.

As for this clone: Other DNA sequences in the sample encode the same CDR3. V usage is TRBV5-1 and J usage is TRBJ2-1; 8 bases align to TRBD2. This CDR3 contains 15 residues. CDR1 is SGHRS, CDR2 YFSETQ, per germline. Trimming at V came to 3 bases and at J to 1 base, leaving 3 bases not matched to a gene. The CDR3 loop is CASSSSGGSYNEQFF. CDR3 sequence (DNA): TGCGCCAGCAGCTCCTCGGGGGGGTCCTACAATGAGCAGTTCTTC.

Regarding this clone: At one boundary the junction diverges from the germline segment, which might be a read error. This sequence joins TRBV2 and TRBJ2-7; 7 bases match TRBD1. CDR1 and CDR2 (germline): SNHLY, FYNNEI. The CDR3 runs 13 residues. CDR3 in DNA: TGTGCCAGCGAGGGGACAGACTCCTCCGAGCAGTACTTC. It encodes CASEGTDSSEQYF.

Note on this clone: The junction departs from germline at one end; a sequencing error may be responsible. DNA of the CDR3: TGTGCCAGCAGTTACACAGGCTCGGACTACTATGAGCAGTTCTTC. Its translation: CASSYTGSDYYEQFF. The V gene is TRBV6-5, the J gene TRBJ2-1; weak D call: TRBD2 (6 bases). The germline V gene encodes CDR1 MNHEY and CDR2 SVGAGI. This CDR3 has 15 residues.

V and J are TRBV15 and TRBJ2-1, with D unresolved. The CDR3 is 16 amino acids. From germline, CDR1 is LNHNV and CDR2 YYDKDF (reference sequence). V was clipped by 0 bases and J by 6 bases, with 15 bases between them. CDR3 sequence reads: CATSRDAPDSLNEQFF. CDR3 nucleotides: TGTGCCACCAGCAGAGATGCGCCAGATTCCCTCAATGAGCAGTTCTTC.

This chain joins TRBV18 and TRBJ1-1, with D possibly matching TRBD1 (5 bases). This CDR3 comprises 16 residues. Germline CDR1 KGHSH, CDR2 LQKENI. V lost 4 bases and J 4 bases, leaving 19 bases between the germline ends. CDR3 DNA sequence: TGTGCCAGCTCACATTCCCAGGGACGGGGTGGCACTGAAGCTTTCTTT. Encoded protein: CASSHSQGRGGTEAFF.

V and J are TRBV27 and TRBJ2-7; 8 positions match TRBD1. Germline CDR1 MNHEY, CDR2 SMNVEV (reference sequence). CDR3 length: 16 amino acids. The V segment lost 2 bases and the J segment 0 bases; nucleotides outside the gene matches: 6. The CDR3 loop reads CASSLRGQASSYEQYF. The CDR3 DNA reads as TGTGCCAGCAGTTTAAGGGGACAGGCCAGCTCCTACGAGCAGTACTTC.

This sequence joins TRBV18 and TRBJ1-6; D is ambiguous. Germline CDR1 KGHSH, CDR2 LQKENI. Trimming removed 0 bases from V and 3 bases from J, with 3 bases in between. The CDR3 totals 14 residues. CDR3 amino acids: CASSPPGYNSPLHF. CDR3 DNA: TGTGCCAGCTCACCACCAGGCTATAATTCACCCCTCCACTTT.

The CDR3 DNA reads TGTGCCAGCAGCCAACGGGGTGGGAACTATGGCTACACCTTC. This translates into CASSQRGGNYGYTF. The rearrangement links TRBV3-1 (or the pseudogene TRBV3-2) to TRBJ1-2; no clear D. Germline CDR1 is LGHDT and CDR2 is YNNKEL (reference sequence). This CDR3 has 14 residues. Trimming cost V 2 bases and J 2 bases, with 9 bases left between them.

The CDR3 DNA follows: TGTGCCAGCAGCTTGGTGTCGGGGTACGGGTATGGCTACACCTTC. Its protein product is CASSLVSGYGYGYTF. The J gene is TRBJ1-2, the V gene TRBV5-6; no reliable D call. Germline loops: CDR1 SGHDT, CDR2 YYEEEE. The CDR3 runs 15 residues. With 0 bases removed from V and 5 bases from J, the gap between germline ends came to 14 bases. Looking up the rest from reference TRBV5-6 and TRBJ1-2 gives the full variable domain: DAGVTQSPTHLIKTRGQQVTLRCSPKSGHDTVSWYQQALGQGPQFIFQYYEEEERQRGNFPDRFSGHQFPNYSSELNVNALLLGDSALYLCASSLVSGYGYGYTFGSGTRLTVV.

V and J are TRBV2 and TRBJ2-5, with 11 bases that match TRBD2. The CDR3 has 16 residues. The germline gives CDR1 SNHLY, CDR2 FYNNEI. Trimming at V came to 7 bases and at J to 5 bases, leaving 12 bases not matched to a gene. CDR3 sequence reads: CASTPRGSGRGETQYF. DNA for the CDR3: TGTGCCAGCACCCCCCGGGGTAGCGGGAGGGGGGAGACCCAGTACTTC.

This rearrangement joins TRBV7-3 to TRBJ2-5; unclear D gene. V was cut by 1 base and J by 2 bases, with 5 bases left in between. The germline CDR1 and CDR2 sequences are SGHTA and FQGTGA. This CDR3 has 13 amino acids. The CDR3 protein is CASSLSNQETQYF. CDR3 coding DNA: TGTGCCAGCAGCTTAAGTAATCAAGAGACCCAGTACTTC.

This chain links TRBV16 with TRBJ2-1; D tentatively fits TRBD1 or TRBD2 (5 bases each). Trimming removed 1 base at V and 9 bases at J, with 10 bases between. The CDR3 length is 13 residues. Germline CDR1 KGHSY, CDR2 FQNENV. The DNA for the CDR3 is TGTGCCAGCAGCCAATATTGGGGGAGTGAGCAGTTCTTC. As protein: CASSQYWGSEQFF.